This T cell receptor beta chain originates from a study of CD8 T cells in ankylosing spondylitis. This clonotype turned up a few times. Its target is unknown. Scientists made TCR beta libraries using quantitative 5'-RACE with molecular barcodes. Via MiXCR, TCRdb re-called the 5' RACE reads, giving one row per CDR3 protein. The repertoire has about 200,000 distinct CDR3 sequences, 6% to 8.5% of them found once; the top ten carry over 12%. Study results and caveats: Disease-linked clones proved CD8+ and comparatively uncommon in peripheral blood. Roughly eight highly homologous variants formed a TCR beta motif that appeared characteristic of ankylosing spondylitis blood.

CDR3 size: 14 residues. V shed 1 base and J shed 7 bases, with 10 bases lying between them. Germline V lookup: CDR1 LGHNA, CDR2 YSLEER. This receptor was taken from a male donor with ankylosing spondylitis. The rearrangement joins TRBV4-3 to TRBJ2-2; possible D gene TRBD1, 6 bases. The sample comprised blood, either unsorted or a sorted T cell fraction (not recorded which). The CDR3 reads CASSQAEGVGELFF. The CDR3 nucleotides read TGCGCCAGCAGCCAAGCCGAGGGGGTCGGGGAGCTGTTTTTT.